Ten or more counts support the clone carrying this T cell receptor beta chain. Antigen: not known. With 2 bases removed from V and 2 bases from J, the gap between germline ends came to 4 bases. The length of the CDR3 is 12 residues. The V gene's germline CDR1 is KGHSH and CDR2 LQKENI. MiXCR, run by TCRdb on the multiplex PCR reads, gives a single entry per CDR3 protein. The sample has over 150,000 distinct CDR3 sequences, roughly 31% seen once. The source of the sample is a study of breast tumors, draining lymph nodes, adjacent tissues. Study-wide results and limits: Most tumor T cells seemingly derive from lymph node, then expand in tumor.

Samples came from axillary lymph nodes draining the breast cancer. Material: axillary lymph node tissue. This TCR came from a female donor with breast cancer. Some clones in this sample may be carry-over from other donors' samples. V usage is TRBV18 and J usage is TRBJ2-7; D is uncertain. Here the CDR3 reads CASSPATYEQYF. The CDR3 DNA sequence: TGTGCCAGCTCACCAGCAACCTACGAGCAGTACTTC.